In this sample, the clone carrying this T cell receptor (beta chain) turned up many times. Its antigen is currently unknown. The CDR3 covers 15 residues. Trimming removed 7 bases at V and 0 bases at J, with 16 bases between. Germline CDR1 and CDR2: SGHDT and YYEEEE. This specimen comes from a study of T cell repertoires in cytomegalovirus infection. Study summary: Indications of both CMV infection and matching HLA type were provided by public TCR beta signatures. Findings and limits, study-wide: CMV carriers with the relevant HLA were identified by cumulative public TCR beta family frequency. It was HLA-C-restricted CMV-specific TCR beta clonotypes that dominated the response ex vivo.

TCRdb re-called the reads through MiXCR, storing one row per CDR3 protein. The data contain hundreds of thousands of distinct CDR3 sequences, under 40% of them singletons. The chain carries TRBV5-6 and TRBJ1-1; D possibly corresponds to TRBD1 (5 bases). The sequencing sample was made of PBMCs. The clonotype originates from a human donor in good health (CMV status not recorded). Some clones in this sample may be carry-over from other donors' samples. In DNA, the CDR3 is TGTGCCAGCCGGAGGGGAAACAGGATGAACACTGAAGCTTTCTTT. The encoded protein is CASRRGNRMNTEAFF.